The clone carrying this T cell receptor (beta chain) was observed many times. The sample comes from a study of neurological immune-mediated disorders. Germline V gene data show CDR1 as ENHRY and CDR2 as SYGVKD. CDR3 length: 15 residues. The germline V and J ends were trimmed by 3 bases and 4 bases, with 16 bases remaining between them. The cDNA was synthesized by means of template-switch 5'RACE, which was carried out with 10-nucleotide random UMIs. TCRdb itself ran the 5' RACE reads through MiXCR, one entry per CDR3 protein. Among some 15,000 distinct CDR3 sequences, 3% to 3.5% were seen once, and the ten largest hold around 21%.

This TCR was sampled from a woman in her thirties or forties in good health. The chain links TRBV10-3 to TRBJ2-7; possibly TRBD2 for D (5 bases). The specimen was CD8+ T cells from blood. CDR3 protein: CAISDPDLTLYEQYF. CDR3 bases: TGTGCCATCAGTGACCCGGACTTGACGCTGTACGAGCAGTACTTC.